These 18 T cell receptor beta chains originate from one sample sequenced in a study of neoadjuvant anti-PD-1 for oral cavity cancer. TCRdb keeps only in-frame clones here, not all; method: immunoSEQ multiplex PCR. Seen here are 16,000 or so clones, 55% to 65% observed once, and the top ten hold approximately 2.4%. Sequenced here: PBMCs, sampled before nivolumab (anti-PD-1) treatment. These receptors came from a person between 35 and 79 years old with oral cavity squamous cell carcinoma.

In this sample, this clone turned up a few times. The chain couples TRBV10-3 to TRBJ1-1; 7 bases are a match to TRBD1. The V gene end was trimmed by 4 bases and the J gene end by 1 base; junction bases not matched to a gene: 6. The CDR3 extends over 15 amino acids. Germline assignment: CDR1 ENHRY and CDR2 SYGVKD. The CDR3 sequence is CAISGRQGANTEAFF. The CDR3 DNA is TGTGCCATCAGTGGCCGACAGGGAGCGAACACTGAAGCTTTCTTT.

This clone was seen more than once but under ten times. A junction boundary mismatches the germline segment, possibly from a read error. The chain is built from TRBV19 and TRBJ1-2, with D possibly being TRBD1 (5 bases). CDR1 is LNHDA, CDR2 SQIVND, per germline (reference sequence). CDR3 length: 12 amino acids. The CDR3 region is CASSAWDYGYTF. Written as DNA, the CDR3 is TGTGCCAGTAGTGCCTGGGACTACGGCTACACCTTC.

The gene calls are TRBV13 and TRBJ1-3; TRBD1 agrees at 11 bases. V shed 5 bases, J shed 5 bases, and the junction held 11 bases outside the gene matches. Germline V lookup: CDR1 PRHDT, CDR2 FYEKMQ (reference sequence). The CDR3 is made up of 17 amino acids. For the CDR3, the DNA is TGTGCCAGCAGCACGAAGGGGACAGGGGGTCCAAGAAACACCATATATTTT. As protein: CASSTKGTGGPRNTIYF. Combining the CDR3 with reference TRBV13 and TRBJ1-3 gives the whole variable domain AAGVIQSPRHLIKEKRETATLKCYPIPRHDTVYWYQQGPGQDPQFLISFYEKMQSDKGSIPDRFSAQQFSDYHSELNMSSLELGDSALYFCASSTKGTGGPRNTIYFGEGSWLTVV.

This clone occurred a few times. The J gene is TRBJ2-7, the V gene TRBV14, with D tentatively TRBD1 (6 bases). The germline V and J ends were trimmed by 1 base and 6 bases, with 10 bases remaining between them. The CDR3 spans 13 residues. CDR1 and CDR2 (germline): SGHDN, FVKESK. As DNA, the CDR3 is TGTGCCAGCAGCCAAGTTCAAGGGGGCGAGCAGTACTTC. This encodes CASSQVQGGEQYF. The full variable domain, completed using reference TRBV14 and TRBJ2-7, is EAGVTQFPSHSVIEKGQTVTLRCDPISGHDNLYWYRRVMGKEIKFLLHFVKESKQDESGMPNNRFLAERTGGTYSTLKVQPAELEDSGVYFCASSQVQGGEQYFGPGTRLTVT.

The chain is built from TRBV30 and TRBJ1-2; TRBD1 matches at 8 bases. The germline gives CDR1 GTSNPN, CDR2 SVGIG (reference sequence). This CDR3 comprises 12 residues. V shed 1 base, J shed 5 bases, and the junction held 0 bases outside the gene matches. CDR3 bases: TGTGCCTGGAGTGGACAGGGGTATGGCTACACCTTC. Translating gives CAWSGQGYGYTF.

This sequence joins TRBV2 and TRBJ1-4, with 11 bases fitting TRBD1. V shed 4 bases, J shed 8 bases, and the junction held 3 bases outside the gene matches. This CDR3 is 14 amino acids long. CDR1 SNHLY and CDR2 FYNNEI come from the germline V gene. As DNA, the CDR3 is TGTGCCAGCAGTGTGGGACAGGGGGAAGAAAAACTGTTTTTT. It is translated as CASSVGQGEEKLFF.

This clone has just a few counts. The genes are TRBV7-9 and TRBJ2-1; D is ambiguous. CDR3 length: 14 amino acids. The V gene lost 3 bases and the J gene lost 7 bases, with 13 bases spanning the gap. Germline V lookup: CDR1 SEHNR, CDR2 FQNEAQ (reference sequence). The DNA of the CDR3 is TGTGCCAGCAGCTTTGATGCGTTTAGGAATGAGCAGTTCTTC. Residues: CASSFDAFRNEQFF.

The chain joins TRBV7-6 to TRBJ2-7; D is uncertain. Per germline, CDR1 SGHVS and CDR2 FNYEAQ. The CDR3 spans 13 residues. V lost 0 bases and J 0 bases, leaving 3 bases between the germline ends. The CDR3 sequence is CASSLASSYEQYF. The CDR3 DNA follows: TGTGCCAGCAGCTTAGCGAGCTCCTACGAGCAGTACTTC.

The chain carries TRBV6-5 and TRBJ1-3, with D possibly TRBD1 on 5 matching bases. The CDR3 consists of 15 residues. The germline V gene encodes CDR1 MNHEY and CDR2 SVGAGI. V lost 8 bases and J 0 bases, leaving 14 bases between the germline ends. The CDR3 here is CASFTGTLSGNTIYF. CDR3 DNA: TGTGCCAGCTTTACCGGGACGCTCTCTGGAAACACCATATATTTT.

V is TRBV29-1 and J is TRBJ1-2; D not resolved. The CDR3 consists of 12 residues. V was trimmed by 2 bases and J by 6 bases, leaving 10 bases between them. The germline CDR1 and CDR2 sequences are SQVTM and ANQGSEA. CDR3 loop: CSVETAKDGYTF. CDR3 coding DNA: TGCAGCGTTGAAACGGCGAAGGATGGCTACACCTTC.

For this clone: The conserved phenylalanine or tryptophan is not found at the CDR3 terminus, so this likely reflects a read error. It is unclear where the CDR3 begins or ends on the DNA, so no DNA is shown, and the CDR3 is as TCRdb lists it. CDR3 protein: CASSLALRQPL. The V and J genes are TRBV5-1 and TRBJ1-3; TRBD1 reflects the table's D call only, with no check against the DNA. From its first to its last residue, the CDR3 has 11 amino acids. Germline V gene data show CDR1 as SGHRS and CDR2 as YFSETQ.

This chain connects TRBV9 to TRBJ2-6; TRBD1 might be the D (5 bases). This CDR3 is built from 15 residues. Trimming took off 3 bases at V and 2 bases at J, with 9 bases between the two ends. Germline-derived CDR1 and CDR2 are SGDLS and YYNGEE. The CDR3 spells CASSAQGTGANVLTF. In nucleotides, the CDR3 is TGTGCCAGCAGCGCTCAGGGAACTGGGGCCAACGTCCTGACTTTC.

This chain joins TRBV5-1 and TRBJ1-1; D is possibly TRBD1 (5 bases). Germline values: CDR1 SGHRS, CDR2 YFSETQ. This CDR3 has 17 amino acids. Trimming took off 1 base at V and 9 bases at J, with 25 bases between the two ends. CDR3 nucleotide sequence: TGCGCCAGCAGCTTGATGGGGACGGCCGGTAACACTCCCCAAGCTTTCTTT. It translates to CASSLMGTAGNTPQAFF.

This chain joins TRBV27 and TRBJ2-1, with 8 bases that match TRBD2. V shed 5 bases and J 4 bases; nucleotides not matched to a gene: 10. The germline V gene encodes CDR1 MNHEY and CDR2 SMNVEV (reference sequence). This CDR3 has 16 amino acids. In nucleotides, the CDR3 is TGTGCCAGCAGTCTCCAGGATGGCGGGAGGTACAATGAGCAGTTCTTC. It codes for CASSLQDGGRYNEQFF.

The V gene is TRBV11-1, the J gene TRBJ2-5; TRBD1 is a possible D gene (5 bases). Germline V gene lookup returns CDR1 SGHAT and CDR2 FQDESV (reference sequence). V was shortened by 5 bases and J by 5 bases, with 15 bases between the two germline ends. The CDR3 loop spans 14 amino acids. CDR3: CASSQPGALETQYF. CDR3 DNA sequence: TGTGCCAGCAGCCAGCCTGGGGCATTGGAGACCCAGTACTTC.

The chain uses TRBV27 and TRBJ1-2; 9 bases are a match to TRBD1. There are 15 residues in the CDR3. Germline V lookup: CDR1 MNHEY, CDR2 SMNVEV (reference sequence). J was trimmed by 7 bases and V by 4 bases; bases with no gene match: 10. CDR3 DNA sequence: TGTGCCAGCAGTTCCACTTGGACAGGGGCAGGTGGCTACACCTTC. It specifies CASSSTWTGAGGYTF.

CDR3 sequence reads: CASSEYRTARGYTF. CDR3 sequence (DNA): TGTGCCAGCAGTGAATACAGGACAGCCCGCGGCTACACCTTC. The chain links TRBV6-1 to TRBJ1-2; maybe TRBD1 (6 bases). The CDR3 spans 14 residues. The germline gives CDR1 MNHNS, CDR2 SASEGT. The V gene lost 2 bases and the J gene lost 8 bases, with 15 bases spanning the gap.

V usage is TRBV5-6 and J usage is TRBJ2-5; 9 nucleotides match TRBD2. CDR3 length equals 16 residues. The germline CDR1 and CDR2 sequences are SGHDT and YYEEEE. Trimming removed 1 base from V and 1 base from J; junction bases left unmatched: 5. The CDR3 loop is CASSLYLAGIQETQYF. The CDR3 DNA is TGTGCCAGCAGCTTGTACCTAGCGGGAATCCAAGAGACCCAGTACTTC.